Listed here is a single T cell receptor beta chain. Its binding antigen is unknown. Per-nucleotide qualities are absent, and no much larger clonotype sits a single base away. These data originate in a study of shared clonotypes between healthy human individuals (dated by TCRdb to the early 2020s). About the investigation overall: The cohort comprised two women and a few men aged 18 to 49 years. For each donor, CD4 naive and CD4 memory were each given three plates, CD8 naive was given two plates, and CD8 memory was given one plate. To estimate repertoire size and how much clonotypes are shared between individuals, the study performed deep sequencing of blood TCR repertoires from 4 to 6 healthy adults. Different laboratories and diverse techniques were used to prepare libraries and sequence TCR repertoires, to increase sequencing depth and limit assay-specific biases. Per donor, leukapheresis produced somewhere between about 0.9 and 9.5 billion PBMCs. Study-wide findings and limitations: When a handful of donors were compared, the shared fraction of clonotypes was about 5% for naive CD4, around 3.5% for naive CD8, 2.3% for memory CD4, and around 0.4% for memory CD8. Sampling was restricted to blood, and TCR repertoires in tissues likely differ from the TCR repertoires found in blood. Because the study included only a small number of donors, the genetic and exposure-history diversity represented was limited. Compared with non-shared clonotypes, clonotypes shared by all four sorted-subset donors had higher generation probabilities. Incomplete sequencing was indicated by rarefaction of sorted-subset datasets, despite the large sequencing depth. Larger estimated clonotype richness was generally found for naive subsets than for memory subsets. Based on pairwise subsampling, the degree of clonotype sharing among donors was expected to be affected by sequencing depth.

TCR CDR3 regions were amplified from genomic DNA by multiplex PCR using the deep immunoSEQ assay. Extracted genomic DNA from each cell subset was spread evenly across all wells of several immunoSEQ 96-well plates, with each plate serving as a replicate. Each replicate PCR for sorted subsets received roughly 0.2 ug genomic DNA, equal to some 32,000 T cell genomes. Purified libraries were measured with a Qubit 3.0 fluorometer, size-checked on a Bioanalyzer 2100, and measured again with the KAPA Library Quantification kit. Each immunoSEQ 96-well plate was sequenced on its own single-read 150-cycle Illumina NextSeq 550 flow cell. The authors' analysis ran thus. The immunoSEQ output contained only junctional sequences without quality scores, so filtering could not match that applied to full-length reads. To assign V/J genes and CDR3, sequences were annotated using PyIR, a Python wrapper for IgBLAST v1.9, with IMGT germline references. Reads were removed for weak V/J assignments (E-value above 1e-6), missing CDR3, stop codons, out-of-frame junctions, or ambiguous translated residues. V3J clonotypes were defined by identical inferred V gene, J gene, and CDR3 amino acid sequence. Percentage overlap between repertoires was calculated by dividing the number of shared unique clonotypes by the size of the smaller repertoire. Repertoire richness was assessed with RTK rarefaction, the Chao1 estimator, and Recon v2.1 estimates of unobserved clonotypes. OLGA was used to compute generation probabilities for all TCRbeta clonotypes that the gDNA method yielded from several donors. Held by TCRdb, this immuneACCESS table contains in-frame sequences only and omits some clones. Under half of the omission traces to an unresolved V gene where checked; the cause of the rest is unknown. V, J and clone size derive from that table, while D and trimming were established from the DNA sequence. For this sample the table gives 2 million to 2.5 million clones, of which around 90% were detected only once. Of the sample, about 0.41% is held by the ten largest clones.

Donors were healthy HIV-negative adults with no recently reported acute infections or vaccinations. Only Caucasian adults living in Nashville, Tennessee, USA were represented among the donors. CD4+ T cells were enriched by magnetic negative selection, after which naive cells were positively selected on CD45RA and the negative fraction was taken as the memory subset. Blood was collected by leukapheresis, and PBMCs were isolated by Ficoll-Histopaque density gradient centrifugation and then cryopreserved in liquid nitrogen vapor phase. Purity and quantity of every magnetically sorted T cell population were checked by analytical flow cytometry. Genomic DNA was isolated from each sorted fraction and quantified by UV absorbance on a Nanodrop 2000c. From cysteine to phenylalanine, the CDR3 is 14 amino acids long. Just CDR3 DNA is preserved here, 42 bases in frame from base 1. The CDR1 and CDR2 encoded by the germline V gene (reference sequence) are SGHKS and YYEKEE. Compared with germline, V lacks 4 bases and J lacks 7 bases; bases without a gene match: 5.

In this chain, TRBV5-5 is recombined with TRBJ1-4, and TRBD1 matches 9 of the central bases. Sample: naive CD4+ T cells from PBMCs. The label giving this sample's cell subset or site can be read as: CD45RA+ positively selected. This clonotype originated in a man aged 18 to 29 in good health. Some clones in this sample may be carry-over from other donors' samples. The CDR3 protein sequence reads: CASSAGQGPEKLFF. The DNA sequence reads TGTGCCAGCAGCGCCGGACAGGGGCCTGAAAAACTGTTTTTT.